The clone carrying this TCR beta chain is a singleton in its sample. Its antigen remains unknown. This specimen belongs to a study of OX40 agonist ivuxolimab in advanced cancers. Study in general: Patients assigned to dose escalation were diagnosed with hepatocellular carcinoma, melanoma, renal cell or head and neck cancer. From about 23 to 85 years was the age range, with a mean of around 60 years, and 65% to 90% were male. Two cutaneous melanoma patients and one hepatocellular carcinoma patient, three in all, had partial responses.

Germline CDR1 reads LNHDA; CDR2 reads SQIVND (reference sequence). The CDR3 loop spans 16 amino acids. J lost 1 base, V lost 5 bases, and 7 bases had no gene match. General study points: Among expanded peripheral T cells, antigen specificity went undetermined.

Clones were read by immunoSEQ multiplex PCR, and TCRdb kept only the in-frame ones, dropping some. The table lists some 70,000 clones, roughly nine tenths of them singletons. This clonotype originated in an adult with an advanced solid tumor such as melanoma, head and neck, liver or kidney cancer. V is TRBV19 and J is TRBJ2-7; 11 bases line up with TRBD1. Here the sequenced sample was CD4+ or CD8+ T cells sorted from blood, taken in a trial of the OX40 agonist ivuxolimab. DNA of the CDR3: TGTGCCAGTAGTCCCGGGACAGGGGGAAAATCCTACGAGCAGTACTTC. Translated: CASSPGTGGKSYEQYF.